Each of the 10 T cell receptor beta chains below was sequenced from the same sample in a study of shared clonotypes between healthy human individuals. Here immunoSEQ multiplex PCR was the method, and the copy in TCRdb shows in-frame clones only, minus some. The sample has hundreds of thousands of clones, nearly 98% seen once. CD8 cells classed as naive were CD45RO-negative and positively selected for CCR7, excluding terminally differentiated effector memory CD45RA+ cells. Sequenced sample: naive CD8+ T cells sorted from blood. These receptors were collected from a man younger than 40 in good health.

The chain couples TRBV18 to TRBJ2-7; tentatively, D is TRBD1 or TRBD2 (7 bases each). CDR1 and CDR2 (germline): KGHSH, LQKENI. Trimming took off 4 bases at V and 3 bases at J, with 13 bases between the two ends. The CDR3 runs 14 residues. The CDR3 here is CASSQRDSRYEQYF. The CDR3 DNA sequence: TGTGCCAGCTCACAGCGGGACAGCCGCTACGAGCAGTACTTC. The full variable domain, in which reference TRBV18 and TRBJ2-7 provide the parts outside the CDR3, is NAGVMQNPRHLVRRRGQEARLRCSPMKGHSHVYWYRQLPEEGLKFMVYLQKENIIDESGMPKERFSAEFPKEGPSILRIQQVVRGDSAAYFCASSQRDSRYEQYFGPGTRLTVT.

CDR3 residues: CASSETYFPAGGPNEQYF. The CDR3 nucleotides are TGTGCCAGCAGTGAAACTTATTTTCCGGCGGGAGGGCCTAACGAGCAGTACTTC. This chain links TRBV2 with TRBJ2-7, with 9 positions matching TRBD2. The CDR3 is made up of 18 amino acids. J was trimmed by 5 bases and V by 2 bases; bases with no gene match: 16. The germline V gene has CDR1 SNHLY and CDR2 FYNNEI.

The chain combines TRBV4-1 with TRBJ2-1; no clear D gene. The germline V gene has CDR1 MGHRA and CDR2 YSYEKL. The CDR3 length is 14 residues. V lost 8 bases, J lost 0 bases, and 11 bases lay in between. CDR3 sequence: CASGNGGSYNEQFF. Written as DNA, the CDR3 is TGCGCCAGCGGAAACGGCGGCTCCTACAATGAGCAGTTCTTC.

The chain links TRBV9 to TRBJ2-7; D gene ambiguous. Germline values: CDR1 SGDLS, CDR2 YYNGEE. V gave up 5 bases and J gave up 5 bases, with 17 bases separating them. This CDR3 spans 14 amino acids. The CDR3 DNA sequence: TGTGCCAGCAGTTCTACCGGTAGTTTAGACGAGCAGTACTTC. Translating gives CASSSTGSLDEQYF.

The rearrangement uses TRBV6-1 and TRBJ1-3; D gene unclear. Per the germline V gene, CDR1 is MNHNS and CDR2 is SASEGT. Trimming removed 6 bases at V and 4 bases at J, with 7 bases between. The CDR3 runs to 12 residues. DNA of the CDR3: TGTGCCAGCAGCGAAAGGGGAAACACCATATATTTT. Translation: CASSERGNTIYF.

The chain links TRBV4-1 to TRBJ2-7; 12 bases match TRBD2. Looked up from germline, CDR1 is MGHRA and CDR2 is YSYEKL. The CDR3 has 16 residues. J gave up 2 bases and V 8 bases, and 10 bases lay outside the gene matches. CDR3 sequence reads: CASGASGRAVAYEQYF. In nucleotides, the CDR3 is TGCGCCAGCGGGGCTAGCGGGAGGGCCGTAGCCTACGAGCAGTACTTC.

This clone was detected only once. V is TRBV27 and J is TRBJ2-3; TRBD2 matches 11 bases. This CDR3 has 16 residues. J lost 7 bases, V lost 3 bases, and 9 bases had no gene match. Germline loops: CDR1 MNHEY, CDR2 SMNVEV (reference sequence). The CDR3 is CASSFTSGRRLNTQYF. Here the CDR3 DNA reads TGTGCCAGCAGTTTCACTAGCGGGAGAAGGTTAAATACGCAGTATTTT.

This clone was picked up one time. This chain joins TRBV28 and TRBJ1-2, with D tentatively TRBD1 (6 bases). The CDR3 has 13 residues. With 4 bases removed from V and 7 bases from J, the gap between germline ends came to 13 bases. Germline V gene data show CDR1 as MDHEN and CDR2 as SYDVKM. CDR3 sequence: CASSSRGTFGYTF. CDR3 bases: TGTGCCAGCAGTTCGAGGGGGACGTTTGGCTACACCTTC.

The chain employs TRBV7-2 and TRBJ2-5, with 7 bases matching TRBD2. After removal of 4 bases from V and 6 bases from J, the junction contained 8 bases not matched to a gene. This CDR3 has 14 residues. CDR1 is SGHTA, CDR2 FQGNSA, per germline. CDR3 bases: TGTGCCAGCAGCTCCCCGACCGGGAGGAAGACCCAGTACTTC. Translating gives CASSSPTGRKTQYF.

The chain couples TRBV7-9 to TRBJ1-1; TRBD1 matches at 9 bases. V trimming: 5 bases; J trimming: 4 bases; junction bases outside the gene matches: 2. Germline V CDR1 and CDR2: SEHNR, FQNEAQ (reference sequence). The CDR3 sequence is 13 residues long. This CDR3 is CASSRQGGTEAFF. The CDR3 bases are TGTGCCAGCAGCCGACAGGGGGGCACTGAAGCTTTCTTT.